These 18 T cell receptor beta chains share one sample of origin, sequenced in a study of blood T cell repertoires in COVID-19. Profiled with immunoSEQ multiplex PCR; TCRdb holds only in-frame clones, not every one. The sample shows 340,000 or so clones, over 75% of them seen only once. Sequencing was done on a sample of peripheral blood. Source of these receptors: a man aged 50 to 60 with active or convalescent COVID-19.

V and J are TRBV27 and TRBJ2-1, with D tentatively TRBD2 (5 bases). Germline V gene data show CDR1 as MNHEY and CDR2 as SMNVEV (reference sequence). This CDR3 has 14 residues. V gave up 3 bases and J gave up 4 bases, with 10 bases separating them. The CDR3: CASSLDSRYNEQFF. CDR3 sequence (DNA): TGTGCCAGCAGTTTGGACTCCCGTTACAATGAGCAGTTCTTC.

CDR3 residues: CASRDRGFVANEKLFF. CDR3 coding DNA: TGTGCCAGTAGGGACAGGGGGTTTGTTGCTAATGAAAAACTGTTTTTT. J is TRBJ1-4 and V is TRBV19, with 10 nucleotides matching TRBD1. Germline V gene sequence: CDR1 LNHDA, CDR2 SQIVND (reference sequence). The J segment lost 3 bases and the V segment lost 6 bases, leaving 7 bases of the junction unmatched. The CDR3 spans 16 residues.

V usage is TRBV11-2 and J usage is TRBJ2-1; TRBD2 might be the D (7 bases). V gave up 5 bases and J gave up 4 bases, with 15 bases separating them. The CDR3 covers 15 residues. CDR1 and CDR2 from the germline V gene are SGHAT and FQNNGV. The CDR3 DNA reads TGTGCCAGCAGCCTCTTTGGGGGGGCGTACAATGAGCAGTTCTTC. Amino acid sequence: CASSLFGGAYNEQFF.

This chain links TRBV19 with TRBJ1-2; the D is unclear. Trimming took off 5 bases at V and 4 bases at J, with 8 bases between the two ends. The CDR3 has 12 amino acids. The germline V gene encodes CDR1 LNHDA and CDR2 SQIVND (reference sequence). This CDR3 reads CASSPGSYGYTF. The CDR3, as DNA: TGTGCCAGTAGTCCGGGGTCCTATGGCTACACCTTC.

The chain recombines TRBV28 with TRBJ1-1, with a tentative D call TRBD1 (5 bases). The germline V gene has CDR1 MDHEN and CDR2 SYDVKM. The V end lost 4 bases, the J end lost 5 bases, and 17 bases lay between the germline ends. The CDR3 contains 15 residues. The CDR3 sequence: CASSSTGRGGTEAFF. Here the CDR3 DNA reads TGTGCCAGCAGTTCCACGGGGCGGGGTGGGACTGAAGCTTTCTTT.

The chain uses TRBV18 and TRBJ1-1; D ambiguous. The germline gives CDR1 KGHSH, CDR2 LQKENI. V was trimmed by 3 bases and J by 0 bases, leaving 14 bases between them. This CDR3 has 16 residues. CDR3 bases: TGTGCCAGCTCACCTATTTCGAACACCATGAACACTGAAGCTTTCTTT. The encoded protein is CASSPISNTMNTEAFF.

V gene TRBV18 combines with J gene TRBJ2-3; 9 bases map to TRBD1. V dropped 5 bases and J dropped 4; count of bases not matched to a gene: 10. Germline-derived CDR1 and CDR2 are KGHSH and LQKENI. The CDR3 has 16 amino acids. The CDR3 bases are TGTGCCAGCTCATGGGGCCGGACAGGGGTTTCAGATACGCAGTATTTT. It encodes CASSWGRTGVSDTQYF.

This clone has a single count. This chain joins TRBV6-6 and TRBJ1-6; maybe TRBD1 (6 bases). From germline, CDR1 is MNHNY and CDR2 SVGAGI (reference sequence). The V end was cut by 6 bases, the J end by 0 bases, with 27 bases between. The CDR3 length is 21 residues. This CDR3 reads CASSPFSTGPTFRSYNSPLHF. In DNA, the CDR3 is TGTGCCAGCAGCCCCTTTTCTACAGGGCCCACATTTCGCTCCTATAATTCACCCCTCCACTTT.

V is TRBV5-6 and J is TRBJ1-1; D not certain. The germline V gene encodes CDR1 SGHDT and CDR2 YYEEEE. Trimming pared 0 bases from V and 1 base from J, leaving 10 bases between. The CDR3 extends over 15 amino acids. This chain's CDR3 is CASSLDVFRNTEAFF. The CDR3 DNA sequence: TGTGCCAGCAGCTTGGATGTTTTCAGGAACACTGAAGCTTTCTTT. The full variable domain, with the rest looked up from reference TRBV5-6 and TRBJ1-1, is DAGVTQSPTHLIKTRGQQVTLRCSPKSGHDTVSWYQQALGQGPQFIFQYYEEEERQRGNFPDRFSGHQFPNYSSELNVNALLLGDSALYLCASSLDVFRNTEAFFGQGTRLTVV.

This clone showed up just a few times. The rearrangement joins TRBV2 to TRBJ2-2, with D possibly TRBD2 on 6 matching bases. The germline V gene encodes CDR1 SNHLY and CDR2 FYNNEI. With 4 bases removed from V and 6 bases from J, the gap between germline ends came to 15 bases. CDR3 length: 15 amino acids. The CDR3 loop reads CASSVGGGSAGELFF. The CDR3 region has the DNA TGTGCCAGCAGTGTGGGGGGTGGGTCCGCCGGGGAGCTGTTTTTT. The variable domain in full, completed from reference TRBV2 and TRBJ2-2, reads EPEVTQTPSHQVTQMGQEVILRCVPISNHLYFYWYRQILGQKVEFLVSFYNNEISEKSEIFDDQFSVERPDGSNFTLKIRSTKLEDSAMYFCASSVGGGSAGELFFGEGSRLTVL.

This clone was detected only once. The chain combines TRBV2 with TRBJ1-1; TRBD1 agrees at 8 bases. Germline V gene sequence: CDR1 SNHLY, CDR2 FYNNEI. The junction had 8 bases not matched to a gene; V was cut back by 5 bases and J by 3 bases. The CDR3 is 15 residues long. CDR3 sequence: CASSFRQGFDTEAFF. The CDR3 DNA sequence: TGTGCCAGCAGTTTTCGACAGGGGTTCGACACTGAAGCTTTCTTT.

The genes are TRBV30 and TRBJ2-4; 7 bases map to TRBD1. This CDR3 is 13 amino acids long. After removal of 3 bases from V and 3 bases from J, the junction contained 2 bases not matched to a gene. CDR1 and CDR2 from the germline V gene are GTSNPN and SVGIG (reference sequence). CDR3 residues: CAWSPGGKNIQYF. In DNA form, the CDR3 reads TGTGCCTGGAGCCCAGGGGGCAAAAACATTCAGTACTTC.

J is TRBJ1-1 and V is TRBV12-3 or TRBV12-4; no clear D gene. The V and J ends lost 10 bases and 1 base respectively, with 10 bases between them. CDR3 length equals 12 residues. The CDR3 here is CATRLRNTEAFF. The DNA of the CDR3 is TGTGCCACCAGGTTGCGGAACACTGAAGCTTTCTTT.

The gene calls are TRBV10-3 and TRBJ2-5, with 12 bases matching TRBD2. The CDR3 sequence is 18 residues long. V trimming: 7 bases; J trimming: 5 bases; junction bases outside the gene matches: 17. Looked up from germline, CDR1 is ENHRY and CDR2 is SYGVKD. The DNA of the CDR3 is TGTGCCATCATTTTTGGACTAGCGGGGATCCGGCAAGACGAGACCCAGTACTTC. Amino acid sequence: CAIIFGLAGIRQDETQYF.

This clone was found a few times. The chain carries TRBV30 and TRBJ1-5; tentative D call: TRBD1 (6 bases). The CDR3 has 14 residues. V was trimmed by 1 base and J by 0 bases, leaving 7 bases between them. Germline V gene data show CDR1 as GTSNPN and CDR2 as SVGIG (reference sequence). The CDR3 loop reads CAWSAGDSNQPQHF. CDR3 DNA sequence: TGTGCCTGGAGTGCAGGGGATAGCAATCAGCCCCAGCATTTT.

The chain is built from TRBV9 and TRBJ2-3; 8 positions match TRBD2. The CDR3 loop spans 15 amino acids. The germline CDR1 and CDR2 sequences are SGDLS and YYNGEE. The trim removed 4 bases at V and 3 bases at J, leaving 7 bases unmatched. CDR3 sequence reads: CASSIRSGVTDTQYF. Written as DNA, the CDR3 is TGTGCCAGCAGCATCCGTAGCGGGGTGACAGATACGCAGTATTTT. The full variable domain, with the rest looked up from reference TRBV9 and TRBJ2-3, is DSGVTQTPKHLITATGQRVTLRCSPRSGDLSVYWYQQSLDQGLQFLIQYYNGEERAKGNILERFSAQQFPDLHSELNLSSLELGDSALYFCASSIRSGVTDTQYFGPGTRLTVL.

This clone occurred a few times. Here the CDR3 reads CASSRGGLILPGNTIYF. DNA for the CDR3: TGCGCCAGCAGCCGGGGGGGACTGATTTTACCTGGAAACACCATATATTTT. V and J are TRBV4-1 and TRBJ1-3; a weak D match, TRBD1 (5 bases). V lost 4 bases and J lost 2, with 18 bases in between. CDR3 length equals 17 residues. CDR1 is MGHRA, CDR2 YSYEKL, per germline.

The chain carries TRBV19 and TRBJ1-2; D gene unclear. Between the trimmed V and J ends, which lost 6 bases and 6 bases, there was a span of 17 bases. Germline V gene sequence: CDR1 LNHDA, CDR2 SQIVND (reference sequence). CDR3 length equals 14 residues. The CDR3 nucleotides read TGTGCCAGTAGGGAGGGCACGAGGCTTGATGGCTACACCTTC. This translates into CASREGTRLDGYTF.